These 32 T cell receptor beta chains came from one sample sequenced in a study of T cells after yellow fever vaccination (dated 2019 in TCRdb). The treatment or condition tag for this specimen amounts to: live attenuated yellow fever vaccine strain. Library creation used 5' RACE. Sequencer: Illumina HiSeq 2500. TCRdb itself trimmed the public reads at Q25 with fastp, ran MiXCR and retained productive beta chains. Rows are unified per CDR3 protein, each entry keeping the most common DNA and genes. Across this sample there are 450,000 to 650,000 distinct CDR3 sequences, with roughly a fifth seen only once. Clones ranked in the top ten supply roughly 16% of the sample. The sequenced sample was PBMCs, obtained about 20 days after the first yellow fever vaccination. Receptors were obtained from a young man who received the YFV17D yellow fever vaccine.

This clonotype was seen a handful of times. The rearrangement links TRBV19 to TRBJ2-1, with D possibly being TRBD1 or TRBD2 (5 bases each). This CDR3 contains 15 residues. The germline CDR1 and CDR2 sequences are LNHDA and SQIVND (reference sequence). The ends were cut back, 2 bases at V and 5 bases at J, with 13 bases in the middle. The CDR3 DNA sequence: TGTGCCAGTAGTATATCTGGGTGGGGACACAATGAGCAGTTCTTC. Protein sequence: CASSISGWGHNEQFF.

In its sample, this clonotype was seen a few times. The rearrangement uses TRBV4-1 and TRBJ2-5, with D perhaps given as TRBD1 or TRBD2 (5 bases each). V was cut by 0 bases and J by 4 bases, with 18 bases left in between. CDR3 length equals 17 residues. Germline values: CDR1 MGHRA, CDR2 YSYEKL. The CDR3 nucleotides are TGCGCCAGCAGCCAAGATTTTCGGGGCCCGGCCGGAGAGACCCAGTACTTC. It translates to CASSQDFRGPAGETQYF.

This rearrangement joins TRBV12-3 or TRBV12-4 to TRBJ2-2, with unresolved D. The CDR3 totals 12 residues. The V end was cut by 6 bases, the J end by 7 bases, with 9 bases between. CDR3 bases: TGTGCCAGCAGCTTCCCGAACGGGGAGCTGTTTTTT. It translates to CASSFPNGELFF.

The chain joins TRBV12-3 or TRBV12-4 to TRBJ2-3, with D perhaps matching TRBD1 or TRBD2 (5 bases each). There are 16 residues in the CDR3. V was cut by 7 bases and J by 1 base, with 18 bases left in between. The CDR3: CASKRGRAEGTDTQYF. CDR3 DNA sequence: TGTGCCAGCAAAAGGGGTAGGGCGGAGGGCACAGATACGCAGTATTTT.

The chain combines TRBV4-3 with TRBJ2-3; the match to TRBD1 covers 7 bases. This CDR3 has 16 amino acids. Trimming removed 2 bases from V and 2 bases from J; junction bases left unmatched: 7. Germline values: CDR1 LGHNA, CDR2 YSLEER. The CDR3 is CASSQWNRGPTDTQYF. CDR3 coding DNA: TGCGCCAGCAGCCAATGGAACAGGGGACCCACAGATACGCAGTATTTT.

This clonotype occurred a few times. The chain couples TRBV28 to TRBJ2-7; D gene uncertain. The CDR3 spans 13 residues. Germline-derived CDR1 and CDR2 are MDHEN and SYDVKM. The germline V and J ends were trimmed by 7 bases and 1 base, with 11 bases remaining between them. The DNA for the CDR3 is TGTGCCAGCACCTCATATGGATCCTACGAGCAGTACGTC. Translating it yields CASTSYGSYEQYV.

This clonotype was detected only a few times. The rearrangement links TRBV18 to TRBJ1-2; D is uncertain. Germline CDR1 reads KGHSH; CDR2 reads LQKENI. CDR3 size: 13 residues. The V and J ends lost 2 bases and 5 bases respectively, with 9 bases between them. As DNA, the CDR3 is TGTGCCAGCTCACCATCCGAGGCTTATGGCTACACCTTC. Protein: CASSPSEAYGYTF. The full variable domain, rest sourced from reference TRBV18 and TRBJ1-2, is NAGVMQNPRHLVRRRGQEARLRCSPMKGHSHVYWYRQLPEEGLKFMVYLQKENIIDESGMPKERFSAEFPKEGPSILRIQQVVRGDSAAYFCASSPSEAYGYTFGSGTRLTVV.

This clonotype was observed a handful of times. The chain joins TRBV4-2 to TRBJ2-2; 7 positions match TRBD1. The length of the CDR3 is 19 residues. The J segment lost 2 bases and the V segment lost 6 bases, leaving 18 bases of the junction unmatched. Per germline, CDR1 LGHNA and CDR2 YNFKEQ. CDR3 region: CASSPGTETRRRNTGELFF. CDR3 in DNA: TGTGCCAGCAGTCCCGGGACAGAAACCAGACGACGAAACACCGGGGAGCTGTTTTTT.

This rearrangement joins TRBV9 to TRBJ2-3; TRBD1 might be the D (5 bases). The CDR3 has 13 residues. Trimming removed 4 bases at V and 7 bases at J, with 13 bases between. Looked up from germline, CDR1 is SGDLS and CDR2 is YYNGEE. CDR3 residues: CASSQGQSNTQYF. The CDR3 region has the DNA TGTGCCAGCAGCCAAGGACAATCAAATACGCAGTATTTT. The variable domain in full, completed from reference TRBV9 and TRBJ2-3, reads DSGVTQTPKHLITATGQRVTLRCSPRSGDLSVYWYQQSLDQGLQFLIQYYNGEERAKGNILERFSAQQFPDLHSELNLSSLELGDSALYFCASSQGQSNTQYFGPGTRLTVL.

The chain has TRBV2 and TRBJ2-5; D call uncertain. The germline CDR1 and CDR2 sequences are SNHLY and FYNNEI. The ends were cut back, 6 bases at V and 5 bases at J, with 13 bases in the middle. This CDR3 has 13 amino acids. The CDR3 DNA is TGTGCCAGCAGACTAAGGGTTCCGGAGACCCAGTACTTC. Translation gives CASRLRVPETQYF.

The table lists this clonotype with a few counts. The J gene is TRBJ2-3, the V gene TRBV5-5, with D perhaps matching TRBD1 (5 bases). The CDR3 runs to 15 residues. Germline V lookup: CDR1 SGHKS, CDR2 YYEKEE (reference sequence). Trimming cost V 4 bases and J 2 bases, with 14 bases left between them. The CDR3 bases are TGTGCCAGCAGCCGAACCGACAGAAACACAGATACGCAGTATTTT. Translated, it gives CASSRTDRNTDTQYF.

This chain links TRBV7-3 with TRBJ2-7; 8 nucleotides align to TRBD1. Losses at the gene ends were 0 bases for V and 4 bases for J; bases not matched to a gene: 17. Looked up from germline, CDR1 is SGHTA and CDR2 is FQGTGA. The CDR3 is 19 residues long. CDR3 sequence (DNA): TGTGCCAGCAGCTTAACGGACCTTTGGAGGACAGGGATGATATACGAGCAGTACGTC. Its protein is CASSLTDLWRTGMIYEQYV.

This rearrangement joins TRBV24-1 to TRBJ2-3; unclear D gene. CDR3 length equals 14 residues. Germline assignment: CDR1 KGHDR and CDR2 SFDVKD. Trimming shortened V by 1 base and J by 2 bases, and 6 bases separated the two germline ends. The CDR3 is CATSDLRDTDTQYF. The CDR3 DNA reads TGTGCCACCAGTGATTTAAGGGACACAGATACGCAGTATTTT.

As to this clonotype: The junction departs from germline at one end; a sequencing error may be responsible. This chain joins TRBV5-1 and TRBJ2-5, with D possibly being TRBD2 (6 bases). Germline loops: CDR1 SGHRS, CDR2 YFSETQ. The CDR3 consists of 13 residues. CDR3 sequence (DNA): TGCGCCAGCAGGTTGGGAGGCCAAGAGACCCAGTACTTC. This codes for CASRLGGQETQYF.

The chain has TRBV20-1 and TRBJ2-3; D is unclear. V lost 6 bases and J 0 bases, leaving 16 bases between the germline ends. The CDR3 length is 15 residues. Germline CDR1 reads DFQATT; CDR2 reads SNEGSKA (reference sequence). The CDR3 DNA reads TGCAGTGCCTATAAGGCTAGATCTAGCACAGATACGCAGTATTTT. It is translated as CSAYKARSSTDTQYF.

V and J are TRBV15 and TRBJ1-4, with 12 bases aligning to TRBD1. V lost 9 bases and J lost 9; bases outside the gene matches: 2. The CDR3 has 12 residues. Germline values: CDR1 LNHNV, CDR2 YYDKDF (reference sequence). The CDR3 spells CATRDRGQKLFF. Written as DNA, the CDR3 is TGTGCCACAAGGGACAGGGGGCAAAAACTGTTTTTT.

V and J are TRBV15 and TRBJ2-1; 9 bases align to TRBD2. The V and J ends lost 1 base and 4 bases, in that order; junction bases with no gene match: 11. The germline V gene encodes CDR1 LNHNV and CDR2 YYDKDF (reference sequence). This CDR3 has 18 amino acids. CDR3 region: CATSRAPSNSGGYNEQFF. CDR3 nucleotides: TGTGCCACCAGCAGAGCCCCATCCAATAGCGGGGGATACAATGAGCAGTTCTTC.

This clonotype was observed a handful of times. This rearrangement joins TRBV7-9 to TRBJ1-6; no clear D. The V gene lost 5 bases and the J gene lost 14 bases, with 13 bases spanning the gap. CDR3 length equals 12 residues. CDR1 and CDR2 from the germline V gene are SEHNR and FQNEAQ (reference sequence). DNA for the CDR3: TGTGCCAGCAGCGGGTCTGCCGCGGCCCTCCACTTT. Translating it yields CASSGSAAALHF.

This chain uses TRBV7-9 with TRBJ2-1; tentatively, D is TRBD1 or TRBD2 (5 bases each). The V gene lost 5 bases and the J gene lost 6 bases, with 14 bases spanning the gap. Germline assignment: CDR1 SEHNR and CDR2 FQNEAQ (reference sequence). This CDR3 region has 14 residues. Here the CDR3 reads CASSLVEGPNEQFF. The CDR3 DNA follows: TGTGCCAGCAGCCTCGTTGAGGGACCCAATGAGCAGTTCTTC.

The chain is built from TRBV6-2 or TRBV6-3 and TRBJ2-2, with TRBD2 as a possible D gene (5 bases). Germline V lookup: CDR1 MNHEY, CDR2 SVGEGT. The CDR3 is made up of 16 amino acids. V lost 5 bases and J lost 7, with 20 bases in between. The CDR3 coding sequence is TGTGCCAGCAGTGAGAGAATGGAGTTTCGGGGCGGGGAGCTGTTTTTT. Translating it yields CASSERMEFRGGELFF.

The chain carries TRBV5-1 and TRBJ1-4; D is ambiguous. Germline assignment: CDR1 SGHRS and CDR2 YFSETQ. The CDR3 extends over 15 amino acids. The V gene lost 0 bases and the J gene lost 5 bases, with 11 bases spanning the gap. The CDR3 loop is CASSLVSRLNEKLFF. The CDR3 DNA reads as TGCGCCAGCAGCTTGGTCTCCAGGTTAAATGAAAAACTGTTTTTT.

This clonotype was detected only a few times. The V gene is TRBV15, the J gene TRBJ2-1; D perhaps matches TRBD2 (6 bases). The V and J ends lost 0 bases and 0 bases respectively, with 9 bases between them. CDR1 and CDR2 (germline): LNHNV, YYDKDF (reference sequence). The CDR3 sequence is 16 residues long. The CDR3 is CATSRDLGSSYNEQFF. The DNA of the CDR3 is TGTGCCACCAGCAGAGATCTCGGGAGCTCCTACAATGAGCAGTTCTTC.

Worth noting for this clonotype: A junction end diverges from the germline sequence, so it may reflect a read error. Written as DNA, the CDR3 is TGTGCCAGCAGCCTCGGGTCGTACCTGATCTTC. Translation gives CASSLGSYLIF. The V and J genes are TRBV4-2 and TRBJ2-1; D gene uncertain. This CDR3 is 11 amino acids long. Germline CDR1 reads LGHNA; CDR2 reads YNFKEQ.

This rearrangement joins TRBV7-9 to TRBJ1-1, with 9 bases lining up with TRBD1. J gave up 6 bases and V 3 bases, and 8 bases lay outside the gene matches. Germline CDR1 SEHNR, CDR2 FQNEAQ (reference sequence). This CDR3 contains 15 residues. CDR3 sequence reads: CASSLVDRGKAEAFF. The CDR3 DNA is TGTGCCAGCAGCTTGGTGGACAGGGGAAAGGCTGAAGCTTTCTTT.

There are a few counts of this clonotype. The chain is built from TRBV7-2 and TRBJ2-5; D tentatively reads TRBD1 or TRBD2 (6 bases each). CDR3 length: 15 residues. V dropped 2 bases and J dropped 5 bases, with 15 bases sitting between them. Per the germline V gene, CDR1 is SGHTA and CDR2 is FQGNSA. In nucleotides, the CDR3 is TGTGCCAGCAGCTTACTGCGGACGGGGGCGGAGACCCAGTACTTC. Its protein product is CASSLLRTGAETQYF.

The sample holds many counts of this clonotype. This chain links TRBV12-3 or TRBV12-4 with TRBJ2-5, with 9 positions matching TRBD2. This CDR3 spans 15 amino acids. The trim removed 3 bases at V and 2 bases at J, leaving 4 bases unmatched. CDR3 coding DNA: TGTGCCAGCAGTTTCCGGGCGGGGGGGCAAGAGACCCAGTACTTC. Translating gives CASSFRAGGQETQYF.

The table lists this clonotype with many counts. This chain links TRBV25-1 with TRBJ2-5, with TRBD2 as a possible D gene (6 bases). Between the trimmed V and J ends, which lost 2 bases and 3 bases, there was a span of 16 bases. The CDR3 sequence is 16 residues long. CDR1 MGHDK and CDR2 SYGVNS come from the germline V gene. The CDR3 loop is CASSEISARREETQYF. DNA for the CDR3: TGTGCCAGCAGTGAAATTTCCGCGAGGAGGGAAGAGACCCAGTACTTC.

The CDR3 DNA reads TGTGCCAGCAGTTTGACAGGCGGCGGGGCCCAGTACTTC. Protein product: CASSLTGGGAQYF. This chain uses TRBV27 with TRBJ2-5, with D possibly called TRBD1 or TRBD2 (6 bases each). V was pared by 3 bases and J by 9 bases, with 14 bases between. Germline-derived CDR1 and CDR2 are MNHEY and SMNVEV (reference sequence). This CDR3 spans 13 amino acids.

This clonotype was seen only a few times. The gene calls are TRBV12-3 or TRBV12-4 and TRBJ2-2; D unclear. V was cut by 3 bases and J by 4 bases, with 21 bases left in between. The CDR3 consists of 18 residues. CDR3 bases: TGTGCCAGCAGTTTTAGTGGCAGGTGGGATGAAATCACCGGGGAGCTGTTTTTT. Its protein product is CASSFSGRWDEITGELFF.

This clonotype appeared a few times. This chain uses TRBV5-1 with TRBJ2-5; 9 bases match TRBD1. Germline values: CDR1 SGHRS, CDR2 YFSETQ. This CDR3 contains 18 residues. J was trimmed by 9 bases and V by 3 bases; bases with no gene match: 21. CDR3 DNA: TGCGCCAGCAGCTCAGCAACGACTAGGGACAGGGACATTGCGCCCCAGTACTTC. Protein sequence: CASSSATTRDRDIAPQYF.

This clonotype was picked up a small number of times. The gene calls are TRBV5-1 and TRBJ1-2, with 10 bases fitting TRBD1. The germline V gene encodes CDR1 SGHRS and CDR2 YFSETQ. The J segment lost 5 bases and the V segment lost 0 bases, leaving 7 bases of the junction unmatched. The CDR3 is 16 amino acids. The CDR3 region is CASSLDGQGVWYGYTF. CDR3 nucleotides: TGCGCCAGCAGCTTGGATGGACAGGGGGTTTGGTATGGCTACACCTTC. The full variable domain, in which reference TRBV5-1 and TRBJ1-2 provide the parts outside the CDR3, is KAGVTQTPRYLIKTRGQQVTLSCSPISGHRSVSWYQQTPGQGLQFLFEYFSETQRNKGNFPGRFSGRQFSNSRSEMNVSTLELGDSALYLCASSLDGQGVWYGYTFGSGTRLTVV.

J is TRBJ2-7 and V is TRBV5-1; 11 bases align to TRBD1. Looked up from germline, CDR1 is SGHRS and CDR2 is YFSETQ. The CDR3 consists of 16 residues. J was trimmed by 5 bases and V by 4 bases; bases with no gene match: 11. The CDR3 loop reads CASSPNIGTGGNEQYF. The CDR3 DNA sequence: TGCGCCAGCAGCCCTAACATCGGGACAGGGGGAAACGAGCAGTACTTC. Based on the CDR3 plus reference TRBV5-1 and TRBJ2-7, the full variable domain is KAGVTQTPRYLIKTRGQQVTLSCSPISGHRSVSWYQQTPGQGLQFLFEYFSETQRNKGNFPGRFSGRQFSNSRSEMNVSTLELGDSALYLCASSPNIGTGGNEQYFGPGTRLTVT.